Following are 4 T cell receptor beta chains from one sample sequenced in a study of T cells in tuberculosis. Clones were read by immunoSEQ multiplex PCR, and TCRdb kept only the in-frame ones, dropping some. Of approximately 20,000 clones in the sample, more than 95% were seen once. Sequenced material: PBMCs. The receptor source for this set is a donor aged 10-29 years with latent tuberculosis or without tuberculosis infection.

J is TRBJ2-1 and V is TRBV27, with D hard to call. CDR1 MNHEY and CDR2 SMNVEV come from the germline V gene (reference sequence). The V gene lost 4 bases and the J gene lost 4 bases, with 14 bases spanning the gap. The CDR3 totals 15 residues. This chain's CDR3 is CASSSPSTGYNEQFF. The CDR3 DNA follows: TGTGCCAGCAGTTCTCCATCGACTGGTTACAATGAGCAGTTCTTC.

The chain uses TRBV30 and TRBJ2-1; TRBD1 agrees at 10 bases. This CDR3 has 17 residues. The V segment lost 1 base and the J segment 8 bases; nucleotides outside the gene matches: 14. Germline CDR1 and CDR2: GTSNPN and SVGIG (reference sequence). DNA for the CDR3: TGTGCCTGGAGTGGCCGGACAGGGGGATTGTTTGGTTATGAGCAGTTCTTC. Amino acid sequence: CAWSGRTGGLFGYEQFF.

The chain combines TRBV20-1 with TRBJ1-1; a possible D gene is TRBD1 (5 bases). Germline CDR1 and CDR2: DFQATT and SNEGSKA (reference sequence). V lost 7 bases and J lost 5, with 11 bases in between. The CDR3 has 11 residues. This CDR3 is CSVQGGTEAFF. As DNA, the CDR3 is TGCAGTGTGCAGGGTGGGACTGAAGCTTTCTTT.

The rearrangement uses TRBV4-1 and TRBJ2-5; D not resolved. This CDR3 has 13 amino acids. Germline V gene sequence: CDR1 MGHRA, CDR2 YSYEKL. Trimming removed 1 base at V and 5 bases at J, with 8 bases between. In DNA form, the CDR3 reads TGCGCCAGCAGCCAAGTTTACGGGGAGACCCAGTACTTC. Protein sequence: CASSQVYGETQYF.